This is a list of T cell receptor beta chains from one sample in a study of vaccination and CD4 T cells after COVID-19. In TCRdb, the PCR reads were re-called with MiXCR into one record per CDR3 protein. The table has approximately 16,000 distinct CDR3 sequences, around three fifths seen once; the top ten hold about 9%. The antigens for these receptors are not known. The sample comprised CD4+ T cells from blood, cultured in vitro. The source is a human donor who had recovered from COVID-19. The CDR3 runs from the conserved cysteine through the conserved F or W. The D gene is left open where the match is weak. The size field is filled for only some rows; it gives once, few, many or a size class.

TRBV20-1,NA,16,TRBJ2-7,TRBD2,CSAGTSGVHSGYEQYF,TGCAGTGCTGGGACTAGCGGGGTCCATAGTGGCTACGAGCAGTACTTC
TRBV10-2,NA,16,TRBJ1-5,TRBD1,CASSDSTGGRTQPQHF,TGCGCCAGCAGTGACTCTACAGGGGGCCGTACTCAGCCCCAGCATTTT
TRBV11-2,NA,15,TRBJ2-2,NA,CASSLGTPNTGELFF,TGTGCCAGCAGCTTAGGGACTCCGAACACCGGGGAGCTGTTTTTT
TRBV5-1,NA,16,TRBJ1-3,NA,CASSVSGDPAGNTIYF,TGCGCCAGCAGCGTTTCCGGCGACCCAGCTGGAAACACCATATATTTT
TRBV20-1,NA,15,TRBJ2-7,TRBD1,CSARDHHRGLYEQYF,TGCAGTGCTAGAGATCATCATAGGGGGCTTTACGAGCAGTACTTC
TRBV10-3,NA,14,TRBJ2-7,NA,CAISEQGGRNEQYF,TGTGCCATCAGTGAGCAGGGTGGGAGAAATGAGCAGTACTTC
TRBV5-1,NA,14,TRBJ2-3,NA,CASSFGLSTDTQYF,TGCGCCAGCAGCTTCGGCCTTAGCACAGATACGCAGTATTTT
TRBV6-1,NA,16,TRBJ2-3,TRBD1,CASSPRQGVGTDTQYF,TGTGCCAGCAGTCCCCGACAGGGGGTTGGCACAGATACGCAGTATTTT
TRBV27,few,14,TRBJ1-3,NA,CASSLRDIGNTIYF,TGTGCCAGCAGTTTACGGGACATTGGAAACACCATATATTTT
TRBV2,few,13,TRBJ1-2,TRBD1,CASSPGQYYGYTF,TGTGCCAGCAGCCCGGGACAGTACTATGGCTACACCTTC
TRBV20-1,few,13,TRBJ1-2,NA,CSAPPAGGYGYTF,TGCAGTGCCCCGCCCGCGGGGGGCTATGGCTACACCTTC
TRBV10-2,NA,16,TRBJ2-3,TRBD1,CASREGSQGVRDTQYF,TGCGCCAGCAGGGAGGGATCACAGGGGGTGAGAGATACGCAGTATTTT
TRBV6-1,NA,12,TRBJ1-1,NA,CASHALGPEAFF,TGTGCCAGCCATGCCCTTGGCCCTGAAGCTTTCTTT
TRBV28,NA,14,TRBJ1-2,TRBD1,CASRGQGALGGYTF,TGTGCCAGCAGGGGACAGGGGGCTCTGGGCGGCTACACCTTC
TRBV4-2,NA,14,TRBJ2-7,NA,CASSSDRGPYEQYF,TGTGCCAGCAGCTCAGATCGGGGCCCCTACGAGCAGTACTTC
TRBV20-1,NA,16,TRBJ1-5,NA,CSASPHMGGSNQPQHF,TGCAGTGCTAGCCCCCACATGGGGGGAAGCAATCAGCCCCAGCATTTT
TRBV7-2,NA,16,TRBJ2-7,TRBD2,CASRPPGLAGAHEQYF,TGTGCCAGCAGACCGCCCGGACTAGCGGGAGCTCACGAGCAGTACTTC
TRBV5-1,NA,16,TRBJ2-7,TRBD2,CASSPSTLAGSYEQYF,TGCGCCAGCAGCCCGTCGACACTAGCGGGTTCCTACGAGCAGTACTTC
TRBV28,NA,11,TRBJ2-1,NA,CASSLNNEQFF,TGTGCCAGCAGTTTGAACAATGAGCAGTTCTTC